A selection of T cell receptor beta chains follows, all from one sample in a study of shared clonotypes between healthy human individuals. Sequenced by immunoSEQ multiplex PCR; TCRdb stores in-frame clones only, minus some. This sample has roughly 2,000,000 clones; 85% to 95% occur once, and the top ten carry approximately 1.2%. Source material: naive CD8+ T cells sorted from blood. The receptors originated from a man between 18 and 35 years old in good health. Each CDR3 is given with its conserved first and last residue. Each record gives: V gene, J gene, D gene, clone size, CDR3 DNA, CDR3 protein. The D gene is left open where the match is weak. Where a row states a size, it is once, few, many or the class of an expanded clone; other rows omit it.

TRBV6-5	TRBJ2-5	TRBD1	NA	TGTGCCAGCAGTTACGGGACAGGGGGCGCAGAGACCCAGTACTTC	CASSYGTGGAETQYF
TRBV5-1	TRBJ2-7	TRBD2	NA	TGCGCCAGCAGCTTGGTGATAGCGGGGGCCTACGAGCAGTACTTC	CASSLVIAGAYEQYF
TRBV7-9	TRBJ1-1	NA	once	TGTGCCAGCAGCTTAGAACGACAGCCAATGAACACTGAAGCTTTCTTT	CASSLERQPMNTEAFF
TRBV19	TRBJ1-4	NA	NA	TGTGCCAGTAGTATAGTCGGTGAGGGATCGGATGAAAAACTGTTTTTT	CASSIVGEGSDEKLFF
TRBV28	TRBJ1-2	NA	NA	TGTGCCAGCAGTTTACGGGGGGCAGGCTATGGCTACACCTTC	CASSLRGAGYGYTF
TRBV18	TRBJ2-1	NA	NA	TGTGCCAGCTCACCCTGGGGGGAACGGATTTACAATGAGCAGTTCTTC	CASSPWGERIYNEQFF
TRBV21-1	TRBJ2-5	NA	NA	TGTGCCAGCAGCAAAGGGATGCGGGAGGGACTGGAGACCCAGTACTTC	CASSKGMREGLETQYF
TRBV4-2	TRBJ2-5	NA	once	TGTGCCAGCAGCCAAGATCCGAACGGGCAAGAGACCCAGTACTTC	CASSQDPNGQETQYF
TRBV10-1	TRBJ2-7	TRBD1	NA	TGCGCCAGCAGCCGGGACAGGGGGATTCCCTACGAGCAGTACTTC	CASSRDRGIPYEQYF
TRBV4-3	TRBJ2-7	NA	NA	TGCGCCAGCAGCCAAGGACAAACCGGAGACGAGCAGTACTTC	CASSQGQTGDEQYF
TRBV19	TRBJ2-7	NA	once	TGTGCCAGTAGTCGGGACACGCAATACGAGCAGTACTTC	CASSRDTQYEQYF
TRBV7-6	TRBJ2-2	NA	NA	TGTGCCAGCAGCTTACCCCCCAACGGTGGCGACACCGGGGAGCTGTTTTTT	CASSLPPNGGDTGELFF
TRBV11-2	TRBJ1-1	NA	NA	TGTGCCAGCAGCTCGCAATGGACAGTAAACACTGAAGCTTTCTTT	CASSSQWTVNTEAFF
TRBV5-4	TRBJ2-7	NA	NA	TGTGCCAGCAGCTTTGGGGATCTCTACGAGCAGTACTTC	CASSFGDLYEQYF
TRBV5-6	TRBJ2-7	NA	NA	TGTGCCAGCAGCACATCCCAGGGAACCTACGAGCAGTACTTC	CASSTSQGTYEQYF
TRBV2	TRBJ1-4	NA	NA	TGTGCCAGCAGTGGGGGTTACGGTGAAAAACTGTTTTTT	CASSGGYGEKLFF
TRBV5-3	TRBJ2-1	NA	NA	TGTGCCAGAAGCTTCTCACAGCCCGACAATGAGCAGTTCTTC	CARSFSQPDNEQFF
TRBV7-9	TRBJ2-2	NA	NA	TGTGCCAGCAGCCCAGTCGCGAACACCGGGGAGCTGTTTTTT	CASSPVANTGELFF
TRBV10-1	TRBJ2-1	NA	NA	TGCGCCAGTAGTTCTAGAAACTCCTACAATGAGCAGTTCTTC	CASSSRNSYNEQFF
TRBV25-1	TRBJ2-2	NA	NA	TGTGCCAGCAGTGCCGGAGGTTGGGGTTCCGGGGAGCTGTTTTTT	CASSAGGWGSGELFF
TRBV4-1	TRBJ2-7	NA	NA	TGCGCCAGCAGCCAAGGCTCAGGAGCAACCTACGAGCAGTACTTC	CASSQGSGATYEQYF
TRBV6-5	TRBJ2-7	NA	NA	TGTGCCAGCAGACCGGCCCACTCCTACGAGCAGTACTTC	CASRPAHSYEQYF
TRBV5-7	TRBJ2-7	NA	NA	TGTGCCAGCAGCTTGCAGGGGAGCTACGAGCAGTACTTC	CASSLQGSYEQYF
TRBV29-1	TRBJ2-7	NA	once	TGCAGCGTTTCGGAGGGGGCTTACGAGCAGTACTTC	CSVSEGAYEQYF
TRBV5-8	TRBJ1-4	NA	NA	TGTGCCAGCAGCTTGGTGGTGAGGGAACTGTTTTTT	CASSLVVRELFF
TRBV7-9	TRBJ2-7	NA	NA	TGTGCCAGCAGCTCACCCCTTTTGGGTGGGCCTCTGGTCCACGAGCAGTACTTC	CASSSPLLGGPLVHEQYF
TRBV5-6	TRBJ2-7	TRBD2	NA	TGTGCCAGCAGCTACCCGGGGGGCGAGCAGTACTTC	CASSYPGGEQYF
TRBV13	TRBJ2-7	TRBD1	NA	TGTGCCAGCAGTCCATCCGGGACAGGTTCCTACGAGCAGTACTTC	CASSPSGTGSYEQYF
TRBV30	TRBJ1-5	NA	NA	TGTGCCTGGAGTGCCTCGACAGGCAATCAGCCCCAGCATTTT	CAWSASTGNQPQHF
TRBV11-2	TRBJ2-7	TRBD1	NA	TGTGCCAGCAGCCCCCACCTATCAGGGGGCGGCGACGAGCAGTACTTC	CASSPHLSGGGDEQYF
TRBV4-1	TRBJ2-5	TRBD1	NA	TGCGCCAGCAGCCCTCCGGGACAGGGGCGCGAGACCCAGTACTTC	CASSPPGQGRETQYF
TRBV27	TRBJ2-7	NA	NA	TGTGCCAGCAGTTTAACCCCGGACAGATCCTACGAGCAGTACTTC	CASSLTPDRSYEQYF
TRBV7-9	TRBJ1-2	TRBD1	NA	TGTGCCAGCAGCGACGGGACAGGGGTCCGGTATGGCTACACCTTC	CASSDGTGVRYGYTF
TRBV6-5	TRBJ2-7	NA	once	TGTGCCAGCAGTGAGTCGGGACTCACTTACGAGCAGTACTTC	CASSESGLTYEQYF
TRBV27	TRBJ2-7	TRBD2	NA	TGTGCCAGCAGTTTATCGGGGAGACTAGCGGGGGCGTCCTCCTACGAGCAGTACTTC	CASSLSGRLAGASSYEQYF